This TCR beta chain derives from a study of tumor-infiltrating lymphocytes in oesophageal squamous cell carcinoma (dated by TCRdb to about 2016). This clonotype is medium-sized (0.01 to 0.1%). It lacks a known antigen. No base quality values were provided; no much bigger clone lies one nucleotide off. Its CDR3 holds 18 amino acids, cysteine through phenylalanine. The kept DNA is CDR3 alone, 54 bases in frame from the first base. The CDR1 and CDR2 encoded by the germline V gene are SGHTA and FQGTGA. The junction shows trimming of 5 bases on V and 6 bases on J, and the gene matches do not reach 16 bases of it. Receptors were amplified or captured by PCR. Sequencing used an Illumina HiSeq 2000. The raw public data were reprocessed by TCRdb itself: fastp quality trimming at Q25, MiXCR clonotype calling, in-frame beta chains only. Merged by CDR3 protein, the rows form single entries marked with the most common genes and DNA. In this sample the table shows 15,000 to 20,000 distinct CDR3 sequences, roughly 46% of which occur a single time. The ten largest clones represent roughly 37% of the sample.

Recombination linked TRBV7-3 to TRBJ2-1, with 10 middle bases fitting TRBD2. The sequence derives from a female donor with esophageal squamous cell carcinoma. Sequenced: blood. The DNA sequence reads TGTGCCAGCAGCCAAAAGGCAGCGGGGGGGCCTATCTCCAATGAGCAGTTCTTC. It translates to CASSQKAAGGPISNEQFF.